This TCR beta chain was identified during a study of T cell changes during pregnancy in multiple sclerosis. Clones were sequenced by immunoSEQ multiplex PCR, and TCRdb holds only the in-frame ones, with some missing. The sample consists of 85,000 to 100,000 clones, 92% of them appearing once. Germline V gene lookup returns CDR1 SGHVS and CDR2 FQNEAQ. This CDR3 spans 16 amino acids. Unmatched junction bases numbered 8, after V lost 7 bases and J lost 0 bases. The rearrangement uses TRBV7-8 and TRBJ2-2; 7 bases line up with TRBD2. The specimen was peripheral blood, collected in the first trimester of pregnancy. The receptor was isolated from a female donor with multiple sclerosis, enrolled in a pregnancy study. The CDR3 coding sequence is TGTGCCAGCACCCTTGATAGCGGGCCGAACACCGGGGAGCTGTTTTTT. Protein sequence: CASTLDSGPNTGELFF.